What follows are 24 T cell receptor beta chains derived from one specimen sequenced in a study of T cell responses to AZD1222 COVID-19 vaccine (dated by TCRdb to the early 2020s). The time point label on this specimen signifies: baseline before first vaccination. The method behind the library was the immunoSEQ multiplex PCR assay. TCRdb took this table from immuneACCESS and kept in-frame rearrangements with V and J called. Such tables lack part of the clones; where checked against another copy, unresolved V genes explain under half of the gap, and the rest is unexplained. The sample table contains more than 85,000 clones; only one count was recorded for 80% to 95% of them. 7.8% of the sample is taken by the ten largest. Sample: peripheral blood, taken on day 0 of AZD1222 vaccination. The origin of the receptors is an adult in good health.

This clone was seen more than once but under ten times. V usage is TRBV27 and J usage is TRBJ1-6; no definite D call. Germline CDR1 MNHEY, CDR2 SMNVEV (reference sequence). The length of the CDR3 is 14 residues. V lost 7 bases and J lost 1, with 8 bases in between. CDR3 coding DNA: TGTGCCAGCACTGGATTTTCCTATAATTCACCCCTCCACTTT. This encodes CASTGFSYNSPLHF.

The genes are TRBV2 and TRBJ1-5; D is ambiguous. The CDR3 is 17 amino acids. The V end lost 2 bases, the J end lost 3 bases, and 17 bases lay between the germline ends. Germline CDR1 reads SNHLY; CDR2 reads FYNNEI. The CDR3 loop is CASSESLALWVNQPQHF. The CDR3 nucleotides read TGTGCCAGCAGTGAAAGTCTAGCTCTGTGGGTCAATCAGCCCCAGCATTTT.

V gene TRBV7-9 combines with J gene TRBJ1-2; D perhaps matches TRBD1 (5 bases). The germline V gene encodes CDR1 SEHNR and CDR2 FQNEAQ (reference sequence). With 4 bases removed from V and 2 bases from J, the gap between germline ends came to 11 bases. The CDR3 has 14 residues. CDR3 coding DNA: TGTGCCAGCAGCTCTGGAGCAGGGAACTATGGCTACACCTTC. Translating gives CASSSGAGNYGYTF.

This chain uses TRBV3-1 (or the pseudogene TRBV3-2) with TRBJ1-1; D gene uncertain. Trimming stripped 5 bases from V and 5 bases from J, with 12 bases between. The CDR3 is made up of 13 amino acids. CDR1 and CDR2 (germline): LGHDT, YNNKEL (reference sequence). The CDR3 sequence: CASSSERMTEAFF. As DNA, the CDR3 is TGTGCCAGCAGCTCAGAGAGGATGACTGAAGCTTTCTTT.

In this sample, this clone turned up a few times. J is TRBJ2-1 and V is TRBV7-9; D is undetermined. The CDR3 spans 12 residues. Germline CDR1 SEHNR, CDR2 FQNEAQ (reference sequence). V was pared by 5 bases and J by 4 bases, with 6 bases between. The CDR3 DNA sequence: TGTGCCAGCAGCACCAATTACAATGAGCAGTTCTTC. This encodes CASSTNYNEQFF.

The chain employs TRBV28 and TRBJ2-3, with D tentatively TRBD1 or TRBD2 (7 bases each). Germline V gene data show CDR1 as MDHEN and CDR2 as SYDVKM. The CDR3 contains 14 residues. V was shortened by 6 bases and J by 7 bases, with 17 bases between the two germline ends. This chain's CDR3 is CASSRQGGINTQYF. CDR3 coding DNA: TGTGCCAGCAGCAGACAGGGAGGGATAAATACGCAGTATTTT.

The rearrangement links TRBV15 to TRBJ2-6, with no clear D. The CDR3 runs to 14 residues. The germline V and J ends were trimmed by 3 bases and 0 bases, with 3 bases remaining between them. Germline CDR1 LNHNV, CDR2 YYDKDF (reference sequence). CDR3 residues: CATSSYSGANVLTF. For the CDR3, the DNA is TGTGCCACCAGCAGCTACTCTGGGGCCAACGTCCTGACTTTC.

CDR3 region: CASSQGTVGAYEQYF. The CDR3 DNA reads TGTGCCAGCAGCCAGGGTACAGTAGGGGCCTACGAGCAGTACTTC. The chain is built from TRBV6-5 and TRBJ2-7, with TRBD1 as a possible D gene (5 bases). The CDR3 runs to 15 residues. The germline V and J ends were trimmed by 6 bases and 2 bases, with 17 bases remaining between them. From germline, CDR1 is MNHEY and CDR2 SVGAGI.

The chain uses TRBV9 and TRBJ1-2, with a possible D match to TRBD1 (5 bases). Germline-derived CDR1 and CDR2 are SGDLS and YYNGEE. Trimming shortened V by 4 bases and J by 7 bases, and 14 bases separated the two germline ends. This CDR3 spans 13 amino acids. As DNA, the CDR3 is TGTGCCAGCAGCTTGCCCTCAGGGACTGGCTACACCTTC. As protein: CASSLPSGTGYTF.

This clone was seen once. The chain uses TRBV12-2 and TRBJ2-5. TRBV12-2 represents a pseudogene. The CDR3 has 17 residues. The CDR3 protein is CASRRTPGPHTQETQYF. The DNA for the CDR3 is TGTGCAAGTCGCCGGACCCCGGGACCTCACACGCAGGAGACCCAGTACTTC.

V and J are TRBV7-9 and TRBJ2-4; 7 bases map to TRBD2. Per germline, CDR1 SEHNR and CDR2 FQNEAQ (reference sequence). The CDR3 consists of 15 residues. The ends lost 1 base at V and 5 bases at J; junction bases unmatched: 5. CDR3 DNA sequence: TGTGCCAGCAGCTTAGGGGCCAGCGGGGAAAACATTCAGTACTTC. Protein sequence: CASSLGASGENIQYF.

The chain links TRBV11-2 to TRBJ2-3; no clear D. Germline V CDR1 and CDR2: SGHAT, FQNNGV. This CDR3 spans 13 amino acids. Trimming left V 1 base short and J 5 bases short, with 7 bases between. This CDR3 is CASSLGRVDTQYF. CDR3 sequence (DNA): TGTGCCAGCAGCTTAGGTAGGGTAGATACGCAGTATTTT.

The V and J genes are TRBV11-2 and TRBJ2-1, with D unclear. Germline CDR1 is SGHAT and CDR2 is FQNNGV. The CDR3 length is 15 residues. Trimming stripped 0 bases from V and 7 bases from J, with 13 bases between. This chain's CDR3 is CASSLDVPGRNEQFF. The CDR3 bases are TGTGCCAGCAGCTTAGATGTTCCGGGCCGTAATGAGCAGTTCTTC.

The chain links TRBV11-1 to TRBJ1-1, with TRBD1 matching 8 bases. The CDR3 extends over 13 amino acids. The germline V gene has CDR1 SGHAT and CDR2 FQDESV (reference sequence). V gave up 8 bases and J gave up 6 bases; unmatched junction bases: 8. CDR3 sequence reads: CASGVTGGSEAFF. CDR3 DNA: TGTGCCAGCGGTGTAACAGGGGGGTCTGAAGCTTTCTTT.

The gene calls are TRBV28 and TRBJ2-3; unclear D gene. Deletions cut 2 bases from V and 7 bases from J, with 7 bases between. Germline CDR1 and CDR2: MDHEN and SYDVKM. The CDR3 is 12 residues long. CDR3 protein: CASSLLDYTQYF. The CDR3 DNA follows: TGTGCCAGCAGTTTACTCGACTATACGCAGTATTTT.

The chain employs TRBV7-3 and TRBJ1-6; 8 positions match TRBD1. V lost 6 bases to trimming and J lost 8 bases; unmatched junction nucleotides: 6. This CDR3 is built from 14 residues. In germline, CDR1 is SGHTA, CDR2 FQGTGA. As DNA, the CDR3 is TGTGCCAGCAGACCGACAGGGGAGGATTCACCCCTCCACTTT. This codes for CASRPTGEDSPLHF.

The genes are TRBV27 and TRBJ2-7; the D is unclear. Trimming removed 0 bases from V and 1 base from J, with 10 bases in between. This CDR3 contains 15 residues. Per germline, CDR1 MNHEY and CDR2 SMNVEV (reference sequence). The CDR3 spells CASSLSIGPSYEQYF. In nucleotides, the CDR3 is TGTGCCAGCAGTTTATCGATCGGCCCATCCTACGAGCAGTACTTC.

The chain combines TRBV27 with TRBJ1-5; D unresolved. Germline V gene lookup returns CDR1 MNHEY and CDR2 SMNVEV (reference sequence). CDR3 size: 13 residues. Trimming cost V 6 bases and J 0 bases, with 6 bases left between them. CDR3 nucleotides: TGTGCCAGCAGGGCAGCTAGCAATCAGCCCCAGCATTTT. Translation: CASRAASNQPQHF.

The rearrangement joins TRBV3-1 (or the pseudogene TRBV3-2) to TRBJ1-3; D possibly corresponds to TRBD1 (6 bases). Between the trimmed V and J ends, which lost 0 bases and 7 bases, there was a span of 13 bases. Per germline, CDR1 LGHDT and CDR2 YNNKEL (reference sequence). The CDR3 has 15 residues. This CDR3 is CASSQEGGGGNTIYF. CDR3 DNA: TGTGCCAGCAGCCAAGAAGGGGGAGGAGGTAACACCATATATTTT.

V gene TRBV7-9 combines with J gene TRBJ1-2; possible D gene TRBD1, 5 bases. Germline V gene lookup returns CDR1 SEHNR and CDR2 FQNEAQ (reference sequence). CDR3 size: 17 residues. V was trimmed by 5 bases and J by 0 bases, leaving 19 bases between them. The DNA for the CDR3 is TGTGCCAGCAGCCAACATGCGGGGGGACGGACTAACTATGGCTACACCTTC. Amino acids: CASSQHAGGRTNYGYTF.

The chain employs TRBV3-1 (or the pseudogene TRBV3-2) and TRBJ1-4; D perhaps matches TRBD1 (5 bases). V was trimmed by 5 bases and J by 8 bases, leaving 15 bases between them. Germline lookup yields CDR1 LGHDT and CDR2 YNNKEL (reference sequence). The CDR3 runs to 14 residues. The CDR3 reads CASSNSGWGEKLFF. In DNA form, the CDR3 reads TGTGCCAGCAGCAATTCAGGGTGGGGCGAAAAACTGTTTTTT.

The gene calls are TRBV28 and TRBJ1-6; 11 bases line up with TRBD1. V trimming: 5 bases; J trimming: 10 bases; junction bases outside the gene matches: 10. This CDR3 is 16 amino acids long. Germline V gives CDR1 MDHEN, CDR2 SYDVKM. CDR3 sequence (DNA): TGTGCCAGCAGTCCGGAAGGGACAGGGGGTCGCTCACCCCTCCACTTT. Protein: CASSPEGTGGRSPLHF.

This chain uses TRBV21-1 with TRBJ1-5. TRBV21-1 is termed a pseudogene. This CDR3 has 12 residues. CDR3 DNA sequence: TGTGCCAGCAGCAAAAAAAATCAGCCCCAGCATTTT. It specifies CASSKKNQPQHF.

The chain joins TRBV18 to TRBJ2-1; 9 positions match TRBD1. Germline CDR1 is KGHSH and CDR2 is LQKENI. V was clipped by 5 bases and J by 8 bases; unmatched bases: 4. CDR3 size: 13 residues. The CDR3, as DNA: TGTGCCAGCTCAACCGGGACAGGGTATGAGCAGTTCTTC. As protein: CASSTGTGYEQFF.